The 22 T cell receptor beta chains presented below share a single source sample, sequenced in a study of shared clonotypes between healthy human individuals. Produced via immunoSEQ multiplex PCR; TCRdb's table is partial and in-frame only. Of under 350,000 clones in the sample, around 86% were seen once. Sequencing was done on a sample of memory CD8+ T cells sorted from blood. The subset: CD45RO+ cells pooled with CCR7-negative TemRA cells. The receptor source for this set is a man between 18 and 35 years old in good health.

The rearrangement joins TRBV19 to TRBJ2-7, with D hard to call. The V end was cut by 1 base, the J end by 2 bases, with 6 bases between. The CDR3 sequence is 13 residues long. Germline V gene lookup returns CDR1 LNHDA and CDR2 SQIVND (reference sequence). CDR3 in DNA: TGTGCCAGTAGTATAGTGATGGCCTACGAGCAGTACTTC. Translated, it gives CASSIVMAYEQYF.

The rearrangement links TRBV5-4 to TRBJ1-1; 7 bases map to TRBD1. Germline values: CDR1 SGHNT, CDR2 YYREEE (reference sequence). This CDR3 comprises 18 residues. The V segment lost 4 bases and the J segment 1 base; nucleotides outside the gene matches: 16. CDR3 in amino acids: CASSPDRGRWAENTEAFF. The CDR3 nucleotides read TGTGCCAGCAGCCCCGATAGGGGGCGCTGGGCAGAGAACACTGAAGCTTTCTTT.

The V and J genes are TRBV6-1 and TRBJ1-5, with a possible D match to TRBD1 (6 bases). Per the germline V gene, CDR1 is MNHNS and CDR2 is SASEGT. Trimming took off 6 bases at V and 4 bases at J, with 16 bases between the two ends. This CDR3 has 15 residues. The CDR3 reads CASRPTGERNQPQHF. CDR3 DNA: TGTGCCAGCAGACCGACAGGAGAAAGAAATCAGCCCCAGCATTTT.

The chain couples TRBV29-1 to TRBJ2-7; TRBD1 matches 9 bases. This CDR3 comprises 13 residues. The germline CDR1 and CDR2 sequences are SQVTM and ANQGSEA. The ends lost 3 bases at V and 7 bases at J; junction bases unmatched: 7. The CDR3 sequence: CSVDSGTGLEQYF. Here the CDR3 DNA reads TGCAGCGTTGATTCCGGGACAGGGCTTGAGCAGTACTTC.

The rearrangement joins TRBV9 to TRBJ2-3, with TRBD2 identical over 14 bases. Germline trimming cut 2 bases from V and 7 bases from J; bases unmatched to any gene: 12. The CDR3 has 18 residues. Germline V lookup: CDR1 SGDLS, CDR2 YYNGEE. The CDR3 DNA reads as TGTGCCAGCAGCGTCGCCCCAGGACGGACTAGCGGGAGGTATACGCAGTATTTT. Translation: CASSVAPGRTSGRYTQYF.

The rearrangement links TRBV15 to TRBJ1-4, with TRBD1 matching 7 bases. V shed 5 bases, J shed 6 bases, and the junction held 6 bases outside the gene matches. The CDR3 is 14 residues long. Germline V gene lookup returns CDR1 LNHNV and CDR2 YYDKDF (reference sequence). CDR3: CATSSTGAHEKLFF. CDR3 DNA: TGTGCCACCAGCTCCACAGGGGCCCATGAAAAACTGTTTTTT.

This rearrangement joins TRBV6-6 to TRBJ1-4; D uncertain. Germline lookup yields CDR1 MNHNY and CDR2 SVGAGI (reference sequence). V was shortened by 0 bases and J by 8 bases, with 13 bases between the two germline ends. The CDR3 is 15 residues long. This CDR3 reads CASSYSSELGEKLFF. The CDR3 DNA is TGTGCCAGCAGTTACTCTTCCGAGCTCGGCGAAAAACTGTTTTTT.

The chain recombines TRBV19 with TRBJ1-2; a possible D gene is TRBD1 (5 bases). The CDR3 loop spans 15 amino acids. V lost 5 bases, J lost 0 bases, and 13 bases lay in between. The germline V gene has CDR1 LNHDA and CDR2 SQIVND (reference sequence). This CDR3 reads CASSFGQPTNYGYTF. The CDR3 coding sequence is TGTGCCAGTAGTTTCGGACAACCCACTAACTATGGCTACACCTTC.

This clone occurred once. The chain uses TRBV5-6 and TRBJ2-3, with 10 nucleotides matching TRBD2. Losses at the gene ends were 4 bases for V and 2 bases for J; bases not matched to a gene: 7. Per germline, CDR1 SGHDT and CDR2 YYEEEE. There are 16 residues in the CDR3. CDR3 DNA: TGTGCCAGCAGCCGGTCACTAGCGGGGTTCACAGATACGCAGTATTTT. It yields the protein CASSRSLAGFTDTQYF.

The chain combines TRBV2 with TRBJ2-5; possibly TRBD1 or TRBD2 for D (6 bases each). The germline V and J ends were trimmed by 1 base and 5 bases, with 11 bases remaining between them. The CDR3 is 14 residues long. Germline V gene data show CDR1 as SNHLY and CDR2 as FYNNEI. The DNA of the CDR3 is TGTGCCAGCAGTGAAGGTGGGGGGCGGGAGACCCAGTACTTC. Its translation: CASSEGGGRETQYF.

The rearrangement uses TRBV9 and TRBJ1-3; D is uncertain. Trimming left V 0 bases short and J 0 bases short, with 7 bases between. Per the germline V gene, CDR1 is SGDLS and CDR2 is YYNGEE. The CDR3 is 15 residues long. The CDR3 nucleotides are TGTGCCAGCAGCGTAGGGGCCGCCTCTGGAAACACCATATATTTT. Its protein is CASSVGAASGNTIYF.

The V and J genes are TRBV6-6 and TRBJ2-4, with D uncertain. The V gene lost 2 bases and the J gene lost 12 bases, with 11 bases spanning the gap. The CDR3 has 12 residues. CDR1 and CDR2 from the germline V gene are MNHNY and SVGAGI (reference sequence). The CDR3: CASSYVAPPQYF. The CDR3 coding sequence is TGTGCCAGCAGTTACGTCGCCCCCCCTCAGTACTTC.

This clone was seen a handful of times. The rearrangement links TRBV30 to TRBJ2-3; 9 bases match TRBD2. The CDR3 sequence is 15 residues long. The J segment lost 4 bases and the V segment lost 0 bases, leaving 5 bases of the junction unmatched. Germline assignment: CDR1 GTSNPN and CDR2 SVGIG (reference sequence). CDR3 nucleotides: TGTGCCTGGAGTGTAGGTGCGGGAGGGGCAGATACGCAGTATTTT. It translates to CAWSVGAGGADTQYF.

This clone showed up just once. The CDR3 coding sequence is TGTGCCAGCAGTGACACTACATACAATGAGCAGTTCTTC. It is translated as CASSDTTYNEQFF. The chain carries TRBV2 and TRBJ2-1; D uncertain. The CDR3 covers 13 residues. V lost 3 bases to trimming and J lost 4 bases, with 7 bases between them. The germline V gene has CDR1 SNHLY and CDR2 FYNNEI.

In nucleotides, the CDR3 is TGTGCCAGCATTACCATGGGGGCATGGGAAAAACTGTTTTTT. It codes for CASITMGAWEKLFF. V usage is TRBV2 and J usage is TRBJ1-4, with D maybe TRBD1 (6 bases). V shed 7 bases and J shed 8 bases, with 17 bases lying between them. CDR1 is SNHLY and CDR2 is FYNNEI in the germline V gene. The CDR3 has 14 amino acids.

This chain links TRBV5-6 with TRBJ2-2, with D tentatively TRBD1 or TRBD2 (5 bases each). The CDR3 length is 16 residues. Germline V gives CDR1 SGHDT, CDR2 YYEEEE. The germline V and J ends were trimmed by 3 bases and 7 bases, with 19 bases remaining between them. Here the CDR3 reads CASSSPGGRVGGELFF. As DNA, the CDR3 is TGTGCCAGCAGCTCCCCTGGGGGTAGAGTCGGCGGGGAGCTGTTTTTT.

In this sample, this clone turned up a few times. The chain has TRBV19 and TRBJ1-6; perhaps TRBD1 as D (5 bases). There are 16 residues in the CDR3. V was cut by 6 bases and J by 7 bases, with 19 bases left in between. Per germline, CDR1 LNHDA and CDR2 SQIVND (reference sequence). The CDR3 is CASSQTWDGKNSPLHF. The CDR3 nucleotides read TGTGCCAGTAGCCAAACATGGGACGGAAAAAATTCACCCCTCCACTTT.

CDR3 region: CASKVTGGGTEAFF. Written as DNA, the CDR3 is TGTGCCAGCAAAGTAACAGGGGGCGGCACTGAAGCTTTCTTT. The V call is TRBV10-3, the J call TRBJ1-1; TRBD1 matches 9 bases. The germline V gene encodes CDR1 ENHRY and CDR2 SYGVKD. Trimming removed 10 bases from V and 4 bases from J; junction bases left unmatched: 10. The CDR3 spans 14 residues.

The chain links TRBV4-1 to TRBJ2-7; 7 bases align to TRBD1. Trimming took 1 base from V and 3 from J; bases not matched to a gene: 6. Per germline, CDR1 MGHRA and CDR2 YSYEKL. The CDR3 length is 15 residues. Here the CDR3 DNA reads TGCGCCAGCAGCCAAGCCCTGGGACAGAACTACGAGCAGTACTTC. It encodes CASSQALGQNYEQYF.

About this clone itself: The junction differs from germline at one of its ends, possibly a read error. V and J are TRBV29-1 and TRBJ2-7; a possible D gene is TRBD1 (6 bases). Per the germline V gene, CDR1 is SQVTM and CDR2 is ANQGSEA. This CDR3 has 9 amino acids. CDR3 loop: CSVDVSRGF. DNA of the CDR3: TGCAGCGTTGATGTTAGCAGGGGTTTC.

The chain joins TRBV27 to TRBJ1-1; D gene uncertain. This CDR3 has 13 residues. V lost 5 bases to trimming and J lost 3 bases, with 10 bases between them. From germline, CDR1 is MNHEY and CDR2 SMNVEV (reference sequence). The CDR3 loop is CASSLRLDTEAFF. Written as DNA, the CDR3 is TGTGCCAGCAGTCTAAGACTAGACACTGAAGCTTTCTTT.

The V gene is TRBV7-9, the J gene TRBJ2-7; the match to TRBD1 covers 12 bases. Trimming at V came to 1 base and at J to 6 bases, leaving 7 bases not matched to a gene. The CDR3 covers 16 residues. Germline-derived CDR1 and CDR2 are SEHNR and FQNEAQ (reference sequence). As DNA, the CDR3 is TGTGCCAGCAGCTTAGTCCGGAGGGACAGGGGGCCCGAGCAGTACTTC. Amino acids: CASSLVRRDRGPEQYF.